This T cell receptor beta chain comes out of a study of cytomegalovirus exposure and HLA in healthy donors (dated by TCRdb to about 2017). Describing the broader study: According to an earlier analysis of a few hundred of the donors, about 190 million T cells yielded roughly 110 million unique TCR beta sequences and about 300 Gb of sequence data. Around 300 gigabases of sequencing data and roughly 90 million unique TCR sequences were included in an early release covering about 620 HLA-typed donors. The genetic ancestry cluster associated with self-reported Caucasian donors included 70% to 85% of the roughly 400 genotyped donors. The study aimed to test whether cataloging public T cell receptors could reveal signatures of past pathogen exposure. The study profiled the T cell repertoires of under 700 subjects by immunosequencing and related them to cytomegalovirus serostatus. Besides the first cohort of roughly 660 subjects, a separate validation cohort made up of over 95 different subjects was used. The study combined high-throughput TCR immunosequencing, statistical association of individual TCRs with disease status, and machine learning to predict cytomegalovirus infection status. A later analysis re-examined previously published TCR beta repertoires from 500 to 700 donors and added high-resolution HLA genotyping to investigate patterns of TCR occurrence. Rather than drawing on any new phenotypic data, the later analysis identified candidate immune exposures from TCR beta sequences and the way those sequences occurred across donors. To decide whether each TCR beta V gene segment behaved as functional or pseudogenic, an earlier analysis of some 540 of the donors relied on high-throughput TCR beta sequencing. Donor age, sex, ethnicity and CMV serostatus were collected together with the repertoire data. A later genetic analysis used genome-wide SNP genotypes for about three fifths of the roughly 700 donors, treating that subset as a discovery cohort. All discovery cohort repertoires had been generated using a single sequencing platform. Class I and class II HLA loci were covered by the typing at four-digit resolution. Typing coverage varied by locus: roughly 629-640 donors for A, B, C, DRB1 and DQB1; approximately 500 for DQA1; nearly 610 for DPA1; fewer than 480 for DPB1. Four or five DR-DQ haplotypes were handled as single units for association and clustering because linkage in the cohort was strong. On average, roughly 250,000 unique TCR beta nucleotide sequences were sequenced per donor among 398 genotyped donors of the cohort, with approximately 18% of those sequences being non-productive.

Here is what the overall study found, with its caveats: Across donors, most TCR sequences were observed very rarely, whereas some public TCRs were present in many individuals. In a later analysis, TCR association rates were found to vary across HLA loci, with the most associated TCRs seen for DRB1 alleles and the fewest for HLA-C alleles. Specific HLA alleles were associated with some 15,000 TCR beta sequences at a false discovery rate of 0.05 in a later analysis. In a later genetic analysis, fewer N-insertions in productive TCRs were reported among donors in an Asian-associated ancestry cluster than the roughly 700-donor mean. Correlated functional status among segregating V segments might reflect linkage disequilibrium, but an unknown experimental factor could not be ruled out. A further reported finding was that TCR beta sequences accurately predicted the HLA-A and HLA-B alleles for most subjects in the first cohort. When HLA alleles, especially DR and DQ, strongly co-occurred, attributing TCR associations to individual alleles was difficult. A later analysis found that most CMV-associated TCR beta chains appeared HLA-restricted, with HLA associations seemingly driven largely by CMV exposure. HLA typing was unavailable for some donors at each locus, so association tests used only the typed subset. In an earlier analysis of about 600 of the donors, most TCR beta V segments appeared in productive rearrangements about 87% or about 30% of the time, broadly matching IMGT annotations. Roughly uniform sequencing depth across donors was assumed in presence/absence analyses, although this assumption may not hold. The cohort was sequenced for TCR beta chains only, and without alpha or paired-chain data the features that could be detected were limited. According to a later analysis, parvovirus B19, influenza, CMV and Epstein-Barr virus appeared linked to several top co-occurrence clusters. The study listed 164 TCR beta chains as associated with cytomegalovirus. According to the authors, the approach could potentially be generalized to other disease states and immunological phenotypes. An association between a missense DCLRE1C variant and V-gene and J-gene trimming of TCR beta chains was found in a later genetic analysis and replicated in an independent cohort. A few of the identified cytomegalovirus-associated TCR beta chains were confirmed in vitro to be specific for cytomegalovirus antigens. Some IMGT-functional V segments, including TRBV6-2 and TRBV6-3, could not be told apart with the 87-base-pair reads, so those segments were excluded. A cluster of highly shared sequence variants was judged likely to be a technical artifact of the sequencing pipeline. Fewer than 20 rarely observed V segments, including chromosome 9 orphons, were excluded from the earlier analysis of almost 600 of the donors because counts were too low. For the cohort, immune exposure information was limited to CMV serostatus. In both the original and validation cohorts, the classifier was reported to diagnose cytomegalovirus status with high specificity and sensitivity. A later analysis found that HLA-associated TCR beta chains were more clonally expanded and had lower generation probabilities than equally common non-associated chains.

The library was generated by the immunoSEQ multiplex PCR assay. For the multiplex PCR, a mixture combining 60 forward primers for TCR Vbeta segments and 13 reverse primers for TCR Jbeta segments was used. The CDR3 region of rearranged TCR beta genes was amplified from genomic DNA with a multiplex PCR assay. The Illumina HiSeq System was used to sequence the amplified TCR beta libraries as 87-base-pair reads. The study's processing was this. Across the 670 or so repertoires, a later analysis counted tens of millions of unique TCR beta chains, some 11 million of which were shared by at least two donors. Raw reads were error-corrected and collapsed into unique sequences with a nearest-neighbor algorithm that merged closely related sequences to remove PCR and sequencing errors. V, D and J gene segments were assigned by aligning CDR3 sequences to IMGT reference sequences. For a sequence to be retained, a match of at least six nucleotides to both a V gene segment and a J gene segment was required. Rearrangements were called productive when the CDR3 lacked stop codons and stayed in frame with V and J; all others were non-productive. CDR3 was defined according to IMGT convention as the region running from the second conserved V-encoded cysteine to the conserved J-encoded phenylalanine. The earlier analysis of around 640 of the donors excluded sequences that lacked an unambiguous match to a single V gene segment. An earlier analysis of approximately 590 of the donors classified V segments as functional when productive rearrangements were above 56.7% and as segregating when the standard deviation between donors was above 5%. A statistical classification framework was developed to diagnose cytomegalovirus status using the catalog of TCR beta chain sequences. V and J gene assignment, in a later analysis, came from comparing TCR nucleotide sequences with IMGT/GENE-DB human TR gene sequences. Using the TCRdist pipeline, a later analysis assigned CDR3 sequences along with most-parsimonious VDJ recombination scenarios. A later analysis defined each TCR beta chain by its CDR3 amino acid sequence plus V-gene family, and excluded reads lacking a unique V-gene family. A later analysis removed several hundred highly shared, low-generation-probability nucleotide sequences to deal with suspected cross-contamination and a sequencing artifact. In a later analysis, a clonal expansion index was calculated for each public chain from normalized within-repertoire ranks of inferred template counts. Generation probabilities in a later analysis came from a VDJ recombination model fitted to out-of-frame rearrangements, and those results were checked against IGoR. In a later analysis, hypergeometric tests were used to score TCR-TCR, TCR-HLA and TCR-CMV co-occurrence, with a repertoire-size bias correction applied to TCR pairs. A later analysis estimated false discovery rates by permuting HLA or CMV assignments 20 times. In a later analysis, co-occurring TCRs were grouped using DBSCAN, and TCRdist sequence similarity was added for clustering within HLA-allele-positive subsets. For co-occurrence clustering, repertoires with fewer than 30,000 or more than 120,000 public chains were excluded, along with about five repertoires with anomalous nucleotide sharing. TCRdb carries this immuneACCESS record with in-frame sequences only. Its versions omit some clonotypes, under half of them owing to an unresolved V gene in the studies checked, with the rest unexplained. D and trimming were read from the DNA, whereas the V and J calls and clone size are those reported in that table. The sample's table lists a count of tens of thousands of clones. The ten biggest clones cover roughly 1.5% of the sample.

In total, about 650 healthy bone marrow donors made up the cohort. All cohort members were sampled while nominally healthy, although unrecorded immune exposures were likely present. The donor was CMV seronegative and belonged to the group of over 350 seronegative cohort members. Each donor provided a peripheral blood sample, and peripheral blood mononuclear cells were used for TCR beta sequencing. The Qiagen DNeasy Blood Extraction Kit was used to extract genomic DNA from the blood cell samples. The cysteine opens and the phenylalanine closes a CDR3 of 13 amino acids. The entry retains the CDR3 DNA only, 39 bases that are in frame from base 1. In the germline V gene (reference sequence), CDR1 corresponds to LNHDA and CDR2 to SQIVND. V is cut by 7 bases and J by 5 bases, and the space between the germline ends is 13 bases. Of note for this clone: Which antigen it targets is not known.

This TCR was recovered from an older woman in good health and CMV-seronegative. The chain employs TRBV19 and TRBJ2-3, and the D gene may be TRBD1, 6 bases matching. The sample was PBMCs. CDR3 reads: CASTTDRKDTQYF. The DNA reads TGTGCCAGTACCACCGACAGGAAAGATACGCAGTATTTT.